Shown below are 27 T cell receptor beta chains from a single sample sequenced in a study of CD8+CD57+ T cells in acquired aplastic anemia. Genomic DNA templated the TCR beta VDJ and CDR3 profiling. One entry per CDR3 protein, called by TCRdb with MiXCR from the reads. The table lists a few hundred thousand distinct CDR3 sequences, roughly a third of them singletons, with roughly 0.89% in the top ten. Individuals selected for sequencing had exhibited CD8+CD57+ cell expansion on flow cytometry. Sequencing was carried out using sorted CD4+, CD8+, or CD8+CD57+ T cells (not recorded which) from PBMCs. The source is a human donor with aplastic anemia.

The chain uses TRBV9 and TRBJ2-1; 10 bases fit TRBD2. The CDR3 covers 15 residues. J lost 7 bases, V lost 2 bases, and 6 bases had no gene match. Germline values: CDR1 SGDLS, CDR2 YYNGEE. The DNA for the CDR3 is TGTGCCAGCAGCGTGTGGGGACTAGCGATGAATGAGCAGTTCTTC. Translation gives CASSVWGLAMNEQFF.

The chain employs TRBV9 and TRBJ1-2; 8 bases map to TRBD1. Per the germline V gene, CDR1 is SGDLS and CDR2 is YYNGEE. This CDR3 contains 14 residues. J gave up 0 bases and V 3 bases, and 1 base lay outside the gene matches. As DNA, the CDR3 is TGTGCCAGCAGCGCGGGACAGGCTAACTATGGCTACACCTTC. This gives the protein CASSAGQANYGYTF.

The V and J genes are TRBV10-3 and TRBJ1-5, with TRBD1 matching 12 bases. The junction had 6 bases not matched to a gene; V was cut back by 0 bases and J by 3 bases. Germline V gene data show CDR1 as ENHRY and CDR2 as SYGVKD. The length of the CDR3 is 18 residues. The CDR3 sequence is CAISESRSGQGANQPQHF. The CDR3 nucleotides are TGTGCCATCAGTGAGTCGCGATCGGGACAGGGGGCCAATCAGCCCCAGCATTTT.

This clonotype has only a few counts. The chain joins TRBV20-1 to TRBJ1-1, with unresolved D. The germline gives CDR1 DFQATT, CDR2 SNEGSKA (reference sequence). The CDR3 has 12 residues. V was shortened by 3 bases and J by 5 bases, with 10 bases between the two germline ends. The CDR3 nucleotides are TGCAGTGCTAGCGTAGGGTCGACTGAAGCTTTCTTT. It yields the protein CSASVGSTEAFF.

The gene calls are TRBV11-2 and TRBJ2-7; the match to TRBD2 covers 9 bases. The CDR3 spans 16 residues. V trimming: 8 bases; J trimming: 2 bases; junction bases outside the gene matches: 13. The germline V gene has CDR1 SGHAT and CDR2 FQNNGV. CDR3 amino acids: CASSPLPSGTPYEQYF. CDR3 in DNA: TGTGCCAGCTCACCTCTCCCTAGCGGGACACCCTACGAGCAGTACTTC.

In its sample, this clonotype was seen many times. The CDR3 bases are TGTGCCAGCAGCCTCGGGTCAGGGGGCTTTAGCTACACTGAAGCTTTCTTT. This sequence encodes CASSLGSGGFSYTEAFF. The rearrangement uses TRBV2 and TRBJ1-1, with 8 bases aligning to TRBD1. Germline V CDR1 and CDR2: SNHLY, FYNNEI. The trim removed 6 bases at V and 3 bases at J, leaving 15 bases unmatched. The CDR3 totals 17 residues.

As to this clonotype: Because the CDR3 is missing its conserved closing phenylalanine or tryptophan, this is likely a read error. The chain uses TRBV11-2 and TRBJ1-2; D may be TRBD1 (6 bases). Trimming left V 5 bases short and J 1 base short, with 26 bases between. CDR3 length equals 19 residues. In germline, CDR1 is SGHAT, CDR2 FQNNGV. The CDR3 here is CASSTRPTRGQHDNYGYTL. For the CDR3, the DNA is TGTGCCAGCAGCACCCGCCCTACAAGGGGACAACACGATAACTATGGCTACACCCTC.

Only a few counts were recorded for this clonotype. CDR3 in amino acids: CASSFYSSSSGNTIYF. The CDR3 DNA follows: TGTGCCAGCAGCTTCTATAGTTCCAGCTCTGGAAACACCATATATTTT. The chain couples TRBV5-5 to TRBJ1-3; D unclear. Germline CDR1 and CDR2: SGHKS and YYEKEE (reference sequence). V gave up 2 bases and J gave up 0 bases, with 12 bases separating them. CDR3 length: 16 amino acids. Combining the CDR3 with reference TRBV5-5 and TRBJ1-3 gives the whole variable domain DAGVTQSPTHLIKTRGQQVTLRCSPISGHKSVSWYQQVLGQGPQFIFQYYEKEERGRGNFPDRFSARQFPNYSSELNVNALLLGDSALYLCASSFYSSSSGNTIYFGEGSWLTVV.

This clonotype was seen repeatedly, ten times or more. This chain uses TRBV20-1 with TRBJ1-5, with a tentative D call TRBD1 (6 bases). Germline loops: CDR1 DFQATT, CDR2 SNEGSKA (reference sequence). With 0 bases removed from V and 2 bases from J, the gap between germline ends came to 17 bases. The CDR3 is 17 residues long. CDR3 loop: CSARDLGEGGRNQPQHF. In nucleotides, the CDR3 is TGCAGTGCTAGAGATTTAGGGGAGGGGGGACGCAATCAGCCCCAGCATTTT.

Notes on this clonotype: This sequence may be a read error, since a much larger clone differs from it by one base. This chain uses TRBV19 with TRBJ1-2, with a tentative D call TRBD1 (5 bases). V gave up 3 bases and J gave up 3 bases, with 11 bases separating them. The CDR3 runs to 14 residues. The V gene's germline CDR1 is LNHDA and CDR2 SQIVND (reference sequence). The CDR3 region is CASSISWGDYGYTF. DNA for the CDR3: TGTGCCAGTAGTATTTCTTGGGGGGACTATGGCTACACCTTC.

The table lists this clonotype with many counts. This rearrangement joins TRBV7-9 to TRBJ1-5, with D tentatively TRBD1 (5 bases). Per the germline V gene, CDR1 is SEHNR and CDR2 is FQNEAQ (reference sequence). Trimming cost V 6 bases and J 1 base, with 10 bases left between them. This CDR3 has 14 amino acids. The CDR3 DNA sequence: TGTGCCAGCAGTTCGGACACCAGCAATCAGCCCCAGCATTTT. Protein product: CASSSDTSNQPQHF.

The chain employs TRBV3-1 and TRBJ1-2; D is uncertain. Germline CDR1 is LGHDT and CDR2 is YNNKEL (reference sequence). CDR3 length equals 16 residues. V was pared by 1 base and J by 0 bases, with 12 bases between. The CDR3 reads CASSQAGVGANYGYTF. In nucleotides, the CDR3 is TGTGCCAGCAGCCAAGCCGGGGTGGGAGCTAACTATGGCTACACCTTC.

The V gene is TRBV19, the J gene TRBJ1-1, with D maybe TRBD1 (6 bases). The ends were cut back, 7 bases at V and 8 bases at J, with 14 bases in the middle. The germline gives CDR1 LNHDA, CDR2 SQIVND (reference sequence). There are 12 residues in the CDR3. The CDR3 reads CASTSPGGEAFF. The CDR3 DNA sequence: TGTGCCAGTACCTCCCCGGGGGGCGAAGCTTTCTTT.

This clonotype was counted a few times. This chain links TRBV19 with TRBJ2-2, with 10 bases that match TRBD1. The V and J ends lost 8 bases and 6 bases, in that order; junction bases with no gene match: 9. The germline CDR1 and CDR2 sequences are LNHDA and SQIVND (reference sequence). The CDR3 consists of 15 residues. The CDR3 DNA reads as TGTGCCAGTTCGCCACCGACAGGGGGCTCCGGGGAGCTGTTTTTT. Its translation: CASSPPTGGSGELFF.

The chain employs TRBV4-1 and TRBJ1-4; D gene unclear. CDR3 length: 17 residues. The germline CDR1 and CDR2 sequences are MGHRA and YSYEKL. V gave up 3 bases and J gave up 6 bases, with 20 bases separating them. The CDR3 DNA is TGCGCCAGCAGCCATCCCCCCCTGAGGGTGAGGGATGAAAAACTGTTTTTT. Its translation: CASSHPPLRVRDEKLFF.

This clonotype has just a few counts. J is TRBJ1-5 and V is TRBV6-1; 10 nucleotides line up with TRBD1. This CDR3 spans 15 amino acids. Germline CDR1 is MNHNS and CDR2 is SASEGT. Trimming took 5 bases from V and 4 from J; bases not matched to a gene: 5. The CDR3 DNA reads TGTGCCAGCAGTAGCCGGGACAGGGGAAATCAGCCCCAGCATTTT. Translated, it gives CASSSRDRGNQPQHF.

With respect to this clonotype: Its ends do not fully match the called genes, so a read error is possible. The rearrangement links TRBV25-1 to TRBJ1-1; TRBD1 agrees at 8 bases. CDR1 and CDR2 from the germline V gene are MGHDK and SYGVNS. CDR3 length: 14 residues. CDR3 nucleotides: TGTGCCGGCAGTCGAGACAGGGGAAGAACTGAAGCTTTCTTT. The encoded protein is CAGSRDRGRTEAFF.

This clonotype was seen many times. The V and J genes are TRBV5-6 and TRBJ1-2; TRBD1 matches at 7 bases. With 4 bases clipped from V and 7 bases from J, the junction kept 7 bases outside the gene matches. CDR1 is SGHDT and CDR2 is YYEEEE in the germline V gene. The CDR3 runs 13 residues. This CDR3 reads CASSVDTGAGYTF. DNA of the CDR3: TGTGCCAGCAGCGTAGACACAGGGGCTGGCTACACCTTC.

CDR3 protein: CATGRLAGSNTGELFF. The CDR3 DNA reads as TGTGCCACCGGGCGTCTAGCGGGGTCGAACACCGGGGAGCTGTTTTTT. This sequence joins TRBV10-3 and TRBJ2-2; the match to TRBD2 covers 9 bases. Germline lookup yields CDR1 ENHRY and CDR2 SYGVKD. V dropped 10 bases and J dropped 0; count of bases not matched to a gene: 9. The CDR3 is made up of 16 amino acids.

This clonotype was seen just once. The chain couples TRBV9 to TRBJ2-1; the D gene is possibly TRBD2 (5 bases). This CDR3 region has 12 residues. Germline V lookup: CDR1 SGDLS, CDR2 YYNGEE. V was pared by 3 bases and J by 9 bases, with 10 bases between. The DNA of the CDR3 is TGTGCCAGCAGCGCAGAACTAGGTGAGCAGTTCTTC. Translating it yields CASSAELGEQFF.

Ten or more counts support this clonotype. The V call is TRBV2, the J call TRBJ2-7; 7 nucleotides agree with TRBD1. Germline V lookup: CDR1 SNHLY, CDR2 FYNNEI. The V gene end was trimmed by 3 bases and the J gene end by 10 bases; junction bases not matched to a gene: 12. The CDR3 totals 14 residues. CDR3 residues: CASSEGTETNPQYF. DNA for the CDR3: TGTGCCAGCAGTGAGGGGACAGAAACTAATCCTCAGTACTTC.

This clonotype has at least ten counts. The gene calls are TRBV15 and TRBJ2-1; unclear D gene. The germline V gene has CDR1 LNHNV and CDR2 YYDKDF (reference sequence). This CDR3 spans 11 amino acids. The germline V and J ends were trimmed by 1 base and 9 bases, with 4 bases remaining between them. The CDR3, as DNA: TGTGCCACCAGCAGAGCTGGTGAGCAGTTCTTC. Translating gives CATSRAGEQFF.

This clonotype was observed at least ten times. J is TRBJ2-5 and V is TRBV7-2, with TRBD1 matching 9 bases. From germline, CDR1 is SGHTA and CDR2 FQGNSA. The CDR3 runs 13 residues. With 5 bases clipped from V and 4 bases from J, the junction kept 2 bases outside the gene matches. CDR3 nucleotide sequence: TGTGCCAGCAGCCACAGGGGGCGAGAGACCCAGTACTTC. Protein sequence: CASSHRGRETQYF.

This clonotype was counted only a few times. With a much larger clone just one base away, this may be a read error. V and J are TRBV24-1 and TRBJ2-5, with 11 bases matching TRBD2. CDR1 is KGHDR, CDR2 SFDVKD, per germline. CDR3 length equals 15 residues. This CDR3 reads CAASDAGTSGETQYF. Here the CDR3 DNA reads TGTGCCGCCAGTGACGCCGGGACTAGCGGAGAGACCCAGTACTTC.

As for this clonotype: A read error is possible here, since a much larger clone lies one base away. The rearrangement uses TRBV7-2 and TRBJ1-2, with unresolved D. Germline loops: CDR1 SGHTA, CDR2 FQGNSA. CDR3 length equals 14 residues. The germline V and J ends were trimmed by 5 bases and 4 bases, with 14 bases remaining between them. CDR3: CASSGRRPSYGYTF. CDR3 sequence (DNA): TGTGCCAGCAGCGGTAGGAGGCCCAGCTATGGCTACACCTTC.

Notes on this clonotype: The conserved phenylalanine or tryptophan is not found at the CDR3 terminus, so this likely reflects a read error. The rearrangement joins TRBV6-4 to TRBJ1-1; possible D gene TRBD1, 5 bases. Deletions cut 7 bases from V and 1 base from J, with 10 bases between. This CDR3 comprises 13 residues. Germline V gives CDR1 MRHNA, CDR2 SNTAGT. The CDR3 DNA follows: TGTGCCAGCAAAGGGGAGGGGAACACTGAAGCTTTCCTT. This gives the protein CASKGEGNTEAFL.

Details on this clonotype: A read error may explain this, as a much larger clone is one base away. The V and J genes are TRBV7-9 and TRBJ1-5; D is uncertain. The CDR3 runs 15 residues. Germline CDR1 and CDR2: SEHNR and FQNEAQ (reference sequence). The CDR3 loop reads CASSASGDSNQPQRF. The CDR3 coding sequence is TGTGCCAGCAGCGCCAGCGGAGATAGCAATCAGCCCCAGCGTTTT.